The 29 T cell receptor beta chains reported below all come from one sample, sequenced in a study of control samples from healthy donors and cancer patients (dated by TCRdb to 2018 to 2020). The library was prepared using the immunoSEQ multiplex PCR assay. TCRdb carries this immuneACCESS record with in-frame sequences only. Its versions omit some clonotypes, under half of them owing to an unresolved V gene in the studies checked, with the rest unexplained. The sample table records 150,000 or so clones; approximately 93% of these occur just once. The ten largest clones capture less than 6% of the sample. Sequencing was performed on blood. These receptors originate from a man younger than 35 in good health.

The genes are TRBV3-1 (or the pseudogene TRBV3-2) and TRBJ1-6, with 8 positions matching TRBD1. J was trimmed by 6 bases and V by 1 base; bases with no gene match: 5. CDR3 length: 16 amino acids. Germline CDR1 is LGHDT and CDR2 is YNNKEL (reference sequence). CDR3 DNA: TGTGCCAGCAGCCAAGCTAGGACAGGGCCTAATTCACCCCTCCACTTT. Translation: CASSQARTGPNSPLHF.

The J gene is TRBJ1-4, the V gene TRBV6-1; tentative D call: TRBD1 (5 bases). This CDR3 region has 14 residues. Germline values: CDR1 MNHNS, CDR2 SASEGT. V gave up 2 bases and J gave up 6 bases, with 10 bases separating them. As DNA, the CDR3 is TGTGCCAGCAGTGAACTTGGAGGGGATGAAAAACTGTTTTTT. Residues: CASSELGGDEKLFF.

The genes are TRBV7-8 and TRBJ1-1; possible D gene TRBD1, 5 bases. The V and J ends lost 2 bases and 0 bases respectively, with 19 bases between them. The CDR3 has 18 residues. Germline-derived CDR1 and CDR2 are SGHVS and FQNEAQ. The CDR3 DNA sequence: TGTGCCAGCAGCTTACGCGACAGCCGGAGCGCGATGAACACTGAAGCTTTCTTT. Its protein product is CASSLRDSRSAMNTEAFF.

The chain recombines TRBV10-3 with TRBJ1-6; 9 bases match TRBD1. Germline assignment: CDR1 ENHRY and CDR2 SYGVKD. The CDR3 contains 14 residues. The trim removed 11 bases at V and 14 bases at J, leaving 16 bases unmatched. CDR3 sequence (DNA): TGTGCCGTCCGACCGGGACAGGGCGGGGGCACCCTCCACTTT. Protein: CAVRPGQGGGTLHF.

The count of this clone is one. This chain connects TRBV5-5 to TRBJ2-5; the D gene is possibly TRBD2 (6 bases). The germline V gene encodes CDR1 SGHKS and CDR2 YYEKEE (reference sequence). Deletions cut 3 bases from V and 3 bases from J, with 21 bases between. The CDR3 runs 17 residues. CDR3 protein: CASSSGSGWSAEETQYF. The DNA of the CDR3 is TGTGCCAGCAGCTCCGGTAGCGGTTGGAGCGCGGAAGAGACCCAGTACTTC.

The rearrangement joins TRBV7-2 to TRBJ2-7; D remains ambiguous. V lost 1 base and J lost 3, with 7 bases in between. This CDR3 spans 13 amino acids. From germline, CDR1 is SGHTA and CDR2 FQGNSA. The CDR3 reads CASSLVPSYEQYF. The CDR3 DNA is TGTGCCAGCAGCTTAGTACCTAGCTACGAGCAGTACTTC.

This clone was counted only a few times. The genes are TRBV6-1 and TRBJ2-5; D call uncertain. Trimming pared 1 base from V and 3 bases from J, leaving 6 bases between. Germline lookup yields CDR1 MNHNS and CDR2 SASEGT. The CDR3 runs 13 residues. The CDR3 coding sequence is TGTGCCAGCAGTGAAGGTCTCGAAGAGACCCAGTACTTC. Its translation: CASSEGLEETQYF.

This clone was recorded a few times. V is TRBV7-9 and J is TRBJ2-1; 11 nucleotides match TRBD2. This CDR3 region has 14 residues. Germline CDR1 and CDR2: SEHNR and FQNEAQ (reference sequence). The V and J ends lost 3 bases and 10 bases, in that order; junction bases with no gene match: 5. The CDR3 reads CASSFSGRAREQFF. The DNA of the CDR3 is TGTGCCAGCAGCTTTAGCGGGAGGGCCCGGGAGCAGTTCTTC.

The chain employs TRBV5-4 and TRBJ1-2, with 9 positions matching TRBD1. The CDR3 is 15 amino acids. The V and J ends lost 3 bases and 2 bases, in that order; junction bases with no gene match: 5. CDR1 is SGHNT and CDR2 is YYREEE in the germline V gene (reference sequence). The CDR3 DNA sequence: TGTGCCAGCAGCTCAACAGGGGGCAGGAACTATGGCTACACCTTC. It specifies CASSSTGGRNYGYTF. Full variable domain (rest looked up from reference TRBV5-4 and TRBJ1-2): ETGVTQSPTHLIKTRGQQVTLRCSSQSGHNTVSWYQQALGQGPQFIFQYYREEENGRGNFPPRFSGLQFPNYSSELNVNALELDDSALYLCASSSTGGRNYGYTFGSGTRLTVV.

CDR3 protein: CASSQDFTYEQFF. For the CDR3, the DNA is TGTGCCAGCAGCCAAGATTTTACCTATGAGCAGTTCTTC. The chain has TRBV3-1 (or the pseudogene TRBV3-2) and TRBJ2-1; no reliable D call. The CDR3 length is 13 residues. CDR1 and CDR2 (germline): LGHDT, YNNKEL (reference sequence). Trimming removed 0 bases at V and 8 bases at J, with 8 bases between.

The V gene is TRBV27, the J gene TRBJ2-7; 8 positions match TRBD2. Germline trimming cut 8 bases from V and 0 bases from J; bases unmatched to any gene: 15. Germline CDR1 reads MNHEY; CDR2 reads SMNVEV (reference sequence). This CDR3 has 17 amino acids. The CDR3 DNA reads TGTGCCAGCCAAAAAAGGGCTCTAGCGGGCACCTCCTACGAGCAGTACTTC. Translated: CASQKRALAGTSYEQYF.

This chain uses TRBV11-2 with TRBJ2-2, with D perhaps assigned TRBD1 or TRBD2 (6 bases each). This CDR3 is built from 16 residues. Trimming stripped 3 bases from V and 4 bases from J, with 15 bases between. Looked up from germline, CDR1 is SGHAT and CDR2 is FQNNGV. The CDR3 nucleotides read TGTGCCAGCAGCTTCCCTTCGGGGGCGTTCACCGGGGAGCTGTTTTTT. This gives the protein CASSFPSGAFTGELFF. The complete variable domain, with remaining parts taken from reference TRBV11-2 and TRBJ2-2, reads EAGVAQSPRYKIIEKRQSVAFWCNPISGHATLYWYQQILGQGPKLLIQFQNNGVVDDSQLPKDRFSAERLKGVDSTLKIQPAKLEDSAVYLCASSFPSGAFTGELFFGEGSRLTVL.

The genes are TRBV9 and TRBJ2-3; TRBD1 agrees at 7 bases. V lost 3 bases, J lost 4 bases, and 5 bases stayed unmatched. Per the germline V gene, CDR1 is SGDLS and CDR2 is YYNGEE. The CDR3 loop spans 14 amino acids. CDR3 protein: CASSASTGPDTQYF. The CDR3, as DNA: TGTGCCAGCAGCGCCTCGACAGGGCCAGATACGCAGTATTTT.

V gene TRBV5-1 combines with J gene TRBJ1-2, with D hard to call. The CDR3 extends over 15 amino acids. Looked up from germline, CDR1 is SGHRS and CDR2 is YFSETQ. Trimming took 1 base from V and 8 from J, leaving 18 bases between them. The chain's CDR3 is CASSLSPDVLLGYTF. In DNA form, the CDR3 reads TGCGCCAGCAGCTTGAGTCCCGATGTGTTGTTGGGCTACACCTTC.

The rearrangement links TRBV9 to TRBJ2-3; no reliable D call. This CDR3 spans 14 amino acids. Germline lookup yields CDR1 SGDLS and CDR2 YYNGEE. With 4 bases removed from V and 3 bases from J, the gap between germline ends came to 12 bases. The CDR3 here is CASSKSDPTDTQYF. The CDR3 DNA reads TGTGCCAGCAGCAAGTCGGACCCAACAGATACGCAGTATTTT.

V is TRBV4-3 and J is TRBJ1-2; tentatively, D is TRBD1 (5 bases). Per the germline V gene, CDR1 is LGHNA and CDR2 is YSLEER. This CDR3 spans 16 amino acids. V gave up 0 bases and J gave up 1 base, with 12 bases separating them. The chain's CDR3 is CASSQDGGTLNYGYTF. As DNA, the CDR3 is TGCGCCAGCAGCCAAGACGGAGGGACCCTTAACTATGGCTACACCTTC.

The CDR3 reads CASSLTQGSTEAFF. CDR3 coding DNA: TGTGCCAGCAGTTTAACACAGGGGAGCACTGAAGCTTTCTTT. The genes are TRBV27 and TRBJ1-1, with 7 positions matching TRBD1. After removal of 2 bases from V and 4 bases from J, the junction contained 4 bases not matched to a gene. The CDR3 runs to 14 residues. Germline values: CDR1 MNHEY, CDR2 SMNVEV (reference sequence).

The rearrangement links TRBV5-6 to TRBJ1-1; D unresolved. CDR1 is SGHDT, CDR2 YYEEEE, per germline. The CDR3 is 13 amino acids. V dropped 0 bases and J dropped 2 bases, with 5 bases sitting between them. The CDR3 loop reads CASSLASNTEAFF. The CDR3 DNA is TGTGCCAGCAGCTTGGCCAGCAACACTGAAGCTTTCTTT.

The rearrangement links TRBV10-2 to TRBJ1-1; 8 nucleotides line up with TRBD1. The trim removed 5 bases at V and 5 bases at J, leaving 7 bases unmatched. Germline lookup yields CDR1 WSHSY and CDR2 SAAADI. The CDR3 contains 14 residues. CDR3 loop: CASSSTGERTEAFF. The CDR3 nucleotides read TGCGCCAGCAGTTCGACAGGGGAGAGGACTGAAGCTTTCTTT.

This clone turned up a few times. The chain is built from TRBV18 and TRBJ2-1; no firm D call. The CDR3 spans 15 residues. Trimming stripped 3 bases from V and 6 bases from J, with 15 bases between. The germline gives CDR1 KGHSH, CDR2 LQKENI. The CDR3 DNA reads as TGTGCCAGCTCACCGTCGAACGGAGTGAGCAATGAGCAGTTCTTC. Translated: CASSPSNGVSNEQFF.

The V gene is TRBV30, the J gene TRBJ2-3; 7 bases align to TRBD2. The V segment lost 8 bases and the J segment 1 base; nucleotides outside the gene matches: 15. CDR1 and CDR2 (germline): GTSNPN, SVGIG (reference sequence). This CDR3 region has 16 residues. CDR3 bases: TGTGCCCGGGATCGAGGCGGGAGACCGCGCACAGATACGCAGTATTTT. Translating gives CARDRGGRPRTDTQYF.

In its sample, this clone was seen once. The chain has TRBV6-7 and TRBJ2-7; D possibly corresponds to TRBD2 (6 bases). TRBV6-7 is flagged as an ORF with uncertain function. Trimming left V 5 bases short and J 2 bases short, with 13 bases between. The CDR3 has 14 amino acids. The CDR3 loop is CASSREAGAYEQYF. DNA of the CDR3: TGTGCCAGCAGTAGGGAGGCGGGTGCCTACGAGCAGTACTTC.

This rearrangement joins TRBV11-2 to TRBJ2-2; D remains ambiguous. V was pared by 5 bases and J by 7 bases, with 17 bases between. Germline CDR1 SGHAT, CDR2 FQNNGV. The CDR3 runs to 15 residues. CDR3 DNA sequence: TGTGCCAGCAGCCCGTCGGGCAGTTTGTACGGGGAGCTGTTTTTT. Residues: CASSPSGSLYGELFF.

The chain employs TRBV23-1 and TRBJ2-4; either TRBD1 or TRBD2 may supply D (5 bases each). TRBV23-1 is known as an ORF, though its function is uncertain. The CDR3 has 14 amino acids. V lost 2 bases to trimming and J lost 0 bases, with 5 bases between them. CDR3 region: CASSQGTAKNIQYF. The DNA for the CDR3 is TGCGCCAGCAGTCAAGGGACAGCCAAAAACATTCAGTACTTC.

The V gene is TRBV6-6, the J gene TRBJ1-5; D ambiguous. Trimming pared 6 bases from V and 7 bases from J, leaving 10 bases between. Per germline, CDR1 MNHNY and CDR2 SVGAGI (reference sequence). This CDR3 has 12 residues. CDR3: CASSHVRQPQHF. The DNA for the CDR3 is TGTGCCAGCAGCCACGTGAGGCAGCCCCAGCATTTT.

The J gene is TRBJ2-7, the V gene TRBV4-3, with D maybe TRBD1 (5 bases). Germline V lookup: CDR1 LGHNA, CDR2 YSLEER. This CDR3 is built from 15 residues. Trimming left V 0 bases short and J 7 bases short, with 16 bases between. Written as DNA, the CDR3 is TGCGCCAGCAGCCAAGATCGGTATGGGGCAGAAGAGCAGTACTTC. Translation gives CASSQDRYGAEEQYF.

V is TRBV5-6 and J is TRBJ2-7, with 10 bases that match TRBD2. CDR3 size: 13 residues. The trim removed 3 bases at V and 3 bases at J, leaving 0 bases unmatched. CDR1 and CDR2 from the germline V gene are SGHDT and YYEEEE. The CDR3 DNA is TGTGCCAGCAGCTGGACTAGCGGCTACGAGCAGTACTTC. This gives the protein CASSWTSGYEQYF.

J is TRBJ1-5 and V is TRBV11-2; the D gene is possibly TRBD1 (6 bases). V lost 5 bases to trimming and J lost 4 bases, with 15 bases between them. CDR1 SGHAT and CDR2 FQNNGV come from the germline V gene. This CDR3 is 15 amino acids long. CDR3: CASSVRGAPNQPQHF. The CDR3 bases are TGTGCCAGCAGCGTCCGGGGGGCACCAAATCAGCCCCAGCATTTT.

The chain couples TRBV5-1 to TRBJ1-2, with TRBD1 identical over 9 bases. Germline loops: CDR1 SGHRS, CDR2 YFSETQ. This CDR3 spans 14 amino acids. With V trimmed by 3 bases and J by 9 bases, 9 bases remained unmatched. The CDR3 reads CASSSGTGHIRYTF. The CDR3 bases are TGCGCCAGCAGCTCCGGGACAGGGCATATTCGCTACACCTTC.